The sequence of this T cell receptor beta chain was determined in a study of cytomegalovirus exposure and HLA in healthy donors. The primer mix had 60 Vbeta and 13 Jbeta primers. In the original processing: In a later analysis, the count reached 82 million or so unique TCR beta chains, with 10 million to 14 million shared. Sequencing was performed with immunoSEQ multiplex PCR; in TCRdb, only in-frame clones are kept and a portion is missing. V, J and clone size are taken as reported in that table, and D and trimming were inferred from the DNA itself. The repertoire holds 120,000 to 150,000 clones, with over 70% as singletons. Germline V gives CDR1 MNHEY, CDR2 SVGAGI. Trimming cost V 6 bases and J 4 bases, with 13 bases left between them. The CDR3 loop spans 14 amino acids.

This rearrangement joins TRBV6-5 to TRBJ1-5; D may be TRBD1 (6 bases). Sequenced material: PBMCs. The clonotype comes from a man aged 35-49 years in good health and CMV-seropositive. The CDR3 region has the DNA TGTGCCAGCAGCCCTACAGGGCCGAATCAGCCCCAGCATTTT. Translated: CASSPTGPNQPQHF.